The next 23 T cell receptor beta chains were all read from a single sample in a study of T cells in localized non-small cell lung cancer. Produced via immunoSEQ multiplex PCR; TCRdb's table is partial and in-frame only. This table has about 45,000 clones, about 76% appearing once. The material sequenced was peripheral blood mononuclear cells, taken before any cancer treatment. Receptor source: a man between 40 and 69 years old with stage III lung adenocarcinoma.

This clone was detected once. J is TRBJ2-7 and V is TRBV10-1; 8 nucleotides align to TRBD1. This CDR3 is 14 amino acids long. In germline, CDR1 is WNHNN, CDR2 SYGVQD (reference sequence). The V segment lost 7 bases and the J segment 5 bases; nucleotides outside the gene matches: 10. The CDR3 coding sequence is TGCGCCAGCAACGACAGGGGCCGGAACCACGAGCAGTACTTC. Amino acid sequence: CASNDRGRNHEQYF.

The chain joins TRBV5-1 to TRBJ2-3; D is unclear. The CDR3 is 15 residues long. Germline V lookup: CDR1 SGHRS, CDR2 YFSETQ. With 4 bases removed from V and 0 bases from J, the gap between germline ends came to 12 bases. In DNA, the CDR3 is TGCGCCAGCAGCGGTGGGCCGCCTAGCACAGATACGCAGTATTTT. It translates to CASSGGPPSTDTQYF.

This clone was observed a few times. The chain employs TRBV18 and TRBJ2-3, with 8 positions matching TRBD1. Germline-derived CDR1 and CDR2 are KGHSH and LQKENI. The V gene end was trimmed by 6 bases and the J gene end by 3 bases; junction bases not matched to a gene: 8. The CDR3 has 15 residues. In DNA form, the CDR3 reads TGTGCCAGCTCCCTCGCGACAGGGGTAACAGATACGCAGTATTTT. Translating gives CASSLATGVTDTQYF.

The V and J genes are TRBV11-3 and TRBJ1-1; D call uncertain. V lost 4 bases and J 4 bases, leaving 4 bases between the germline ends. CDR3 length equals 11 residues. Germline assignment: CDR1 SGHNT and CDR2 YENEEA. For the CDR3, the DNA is TGTGCCAGCAGCTCCGGCACTGAAGCTTTCTTT. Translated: CASSSGTEAFF.

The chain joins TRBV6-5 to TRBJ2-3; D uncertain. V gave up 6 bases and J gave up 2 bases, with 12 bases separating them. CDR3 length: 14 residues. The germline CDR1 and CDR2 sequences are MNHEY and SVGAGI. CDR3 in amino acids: CASSPISVTDTQYF. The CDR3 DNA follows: TGTGCCAGCAGCCCTATATCAGTCACAGATACGCAGTATTTT.

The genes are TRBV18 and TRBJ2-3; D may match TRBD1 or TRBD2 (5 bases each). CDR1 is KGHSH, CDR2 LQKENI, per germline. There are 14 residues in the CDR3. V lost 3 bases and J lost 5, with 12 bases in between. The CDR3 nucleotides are TGTGCCAGCTCACCGTCTTGGGGGAAAGATACGCAGTATTTT. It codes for CASSPSWGKDTQYF.

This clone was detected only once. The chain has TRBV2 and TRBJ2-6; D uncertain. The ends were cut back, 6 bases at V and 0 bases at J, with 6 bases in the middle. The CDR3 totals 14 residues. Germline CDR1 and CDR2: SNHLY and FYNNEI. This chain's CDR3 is CASSQSSGANVLTF. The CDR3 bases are TGTGCCAGCAGCCAGAGCTCTGGGGCCAACGTCCTGACTTTC.

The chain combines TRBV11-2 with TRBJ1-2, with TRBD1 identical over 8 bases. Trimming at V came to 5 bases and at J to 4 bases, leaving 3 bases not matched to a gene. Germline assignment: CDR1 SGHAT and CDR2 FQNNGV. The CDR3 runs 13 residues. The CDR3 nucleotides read TGTGCCAGCAGCGTGACAGGGGTCTATGGCTACACCTTC. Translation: CASSVTGVYGYTF.

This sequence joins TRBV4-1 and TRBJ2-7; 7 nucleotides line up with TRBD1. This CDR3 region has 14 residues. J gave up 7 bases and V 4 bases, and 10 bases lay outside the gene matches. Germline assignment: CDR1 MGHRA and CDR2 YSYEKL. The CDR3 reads CASSPDRVPREQYF. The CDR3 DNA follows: TGCGCCAGCAGCCCCGACAGGGTACCTAGGGAGCAGTACTTC.

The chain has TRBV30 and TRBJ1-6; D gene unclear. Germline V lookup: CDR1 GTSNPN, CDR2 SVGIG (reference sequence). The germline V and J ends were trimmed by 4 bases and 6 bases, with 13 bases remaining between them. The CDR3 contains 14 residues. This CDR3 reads CAWNLDGSNSPLHF. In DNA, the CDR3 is TGTGCCTGGAACCTGGACGGTAGTAATTCACCCCTCCACTTT.

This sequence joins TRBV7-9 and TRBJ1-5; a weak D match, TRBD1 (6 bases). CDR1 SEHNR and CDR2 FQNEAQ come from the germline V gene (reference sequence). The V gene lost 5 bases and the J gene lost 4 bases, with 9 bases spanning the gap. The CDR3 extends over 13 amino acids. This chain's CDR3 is CASSPDRNQPQHF. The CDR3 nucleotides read TGTGCCAGCAGCCCGGACAGAAATCAGCCCCAGCATTTT.

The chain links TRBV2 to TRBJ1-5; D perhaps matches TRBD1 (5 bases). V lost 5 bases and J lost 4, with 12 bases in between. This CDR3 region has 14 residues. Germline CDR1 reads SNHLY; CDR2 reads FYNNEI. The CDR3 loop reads CASSFGGSNQPQHF. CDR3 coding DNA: TGTGCCAGCAGTTTCGGGGGGAGTAATCAGCCCCAGCATTTT.

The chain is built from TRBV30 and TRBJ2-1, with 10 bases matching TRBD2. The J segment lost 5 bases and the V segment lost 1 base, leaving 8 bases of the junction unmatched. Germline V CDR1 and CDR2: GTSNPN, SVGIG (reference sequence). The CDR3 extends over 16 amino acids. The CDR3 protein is CAWSDISGGSNNEQFF. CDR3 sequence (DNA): TGTGCCTGGAGTGATATTAGCGGGGGGTCCAACAATGAGCAGTTCTTC. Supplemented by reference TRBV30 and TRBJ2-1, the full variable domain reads SQTIHQWPATLVQPVGSPLSLECTVEGTSNPNLYWYRQAAGRGLQLLFYSVGIGQISSEVPQNLSASRPQDRQFILSSKKLLLSDSGFYLCAWSDISGGSNNEQFFGPGTRLTVL.

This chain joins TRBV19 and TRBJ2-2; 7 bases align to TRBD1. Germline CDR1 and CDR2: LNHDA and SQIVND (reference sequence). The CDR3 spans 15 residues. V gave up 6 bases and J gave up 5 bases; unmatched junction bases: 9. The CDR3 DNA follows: TGTGCCAGTAGGGAATACAGGGGTTTAACCGGGGAGCTGTTTTTT. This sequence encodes CASREYRGLTGELFF.

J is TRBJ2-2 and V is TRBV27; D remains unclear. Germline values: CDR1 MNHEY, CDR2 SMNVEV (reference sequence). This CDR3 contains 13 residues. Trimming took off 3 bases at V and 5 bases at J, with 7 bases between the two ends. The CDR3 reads CASSFKDTGELFF. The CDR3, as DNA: TGTGCCAGCAGTTTTAAGGATACCGGGGAGCTGTTTTTT.

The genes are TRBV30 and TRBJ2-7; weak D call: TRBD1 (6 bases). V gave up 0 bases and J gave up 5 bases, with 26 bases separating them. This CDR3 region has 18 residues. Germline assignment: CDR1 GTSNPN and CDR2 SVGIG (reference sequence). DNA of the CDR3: TGTGCCTGGAGTGTTGGCCTCATCCTCAGGGGCGTGATGGACGAGCAGTACTTC. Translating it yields CAWSVGLILRGVMDEQYF.

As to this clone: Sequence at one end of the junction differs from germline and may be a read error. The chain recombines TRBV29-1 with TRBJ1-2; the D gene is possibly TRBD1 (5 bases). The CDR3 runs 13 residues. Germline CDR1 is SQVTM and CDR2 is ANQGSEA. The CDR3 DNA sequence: TGCAGCGTTGAAGCCGGGGGTAACTGTGGCTACACCTTC. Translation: CSVEAGGNCGYTF.

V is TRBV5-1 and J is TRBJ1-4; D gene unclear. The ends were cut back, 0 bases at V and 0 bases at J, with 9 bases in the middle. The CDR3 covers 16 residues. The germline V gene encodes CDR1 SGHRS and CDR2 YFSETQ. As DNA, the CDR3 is TGCGCCAGCAGCTTGGGTGGGTTTTCAACTAATGAAAAACTGTTTTTT. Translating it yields CASSLGGFSTNEKLFF.

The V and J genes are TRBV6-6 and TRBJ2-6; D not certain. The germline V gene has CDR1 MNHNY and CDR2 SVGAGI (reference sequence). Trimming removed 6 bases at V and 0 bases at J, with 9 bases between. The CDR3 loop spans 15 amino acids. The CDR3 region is CASSGWDSGANVLTF. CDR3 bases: TGTGCCAGCAGCGGGTGGGACTCTGGGGCCAACGTCCTGACTTTC.

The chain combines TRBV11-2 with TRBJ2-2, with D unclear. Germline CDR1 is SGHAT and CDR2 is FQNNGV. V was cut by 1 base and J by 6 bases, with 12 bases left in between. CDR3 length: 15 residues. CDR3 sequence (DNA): TGTGCCAGCAGCTTAGGGGTTAATGTGGCCGGGGAGCTGTTTTTT. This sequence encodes CASSLGVNVAGELFF.

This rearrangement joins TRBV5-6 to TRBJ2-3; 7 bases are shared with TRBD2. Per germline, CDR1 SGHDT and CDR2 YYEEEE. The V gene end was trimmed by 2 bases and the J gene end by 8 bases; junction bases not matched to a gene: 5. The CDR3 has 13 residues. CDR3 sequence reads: CASSFGEGVTQYF. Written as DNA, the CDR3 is TGTGCCAGCAGCTTTGGGGAGGGCGTTACGCAGTATTTT.

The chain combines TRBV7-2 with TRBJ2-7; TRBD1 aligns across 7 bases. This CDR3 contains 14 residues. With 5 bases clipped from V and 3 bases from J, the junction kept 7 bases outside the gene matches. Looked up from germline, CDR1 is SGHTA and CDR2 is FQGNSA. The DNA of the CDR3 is TGTGCCAGCAGCCGTAACAGGGGATACTACGAGCAGTACTTC. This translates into CASSRNRGYYEQYF. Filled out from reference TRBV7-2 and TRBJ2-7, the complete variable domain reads GAGVSQSPSNKVTEKGKDVELRCDPISGHTALYWYRQSLGQGLEFLIYFQGNSAPDKSGLPSDRFSAERTGGSVSTLTIQRTQQEDSAVYLCASSRNRGYYEQYFGPGTRLTVT.

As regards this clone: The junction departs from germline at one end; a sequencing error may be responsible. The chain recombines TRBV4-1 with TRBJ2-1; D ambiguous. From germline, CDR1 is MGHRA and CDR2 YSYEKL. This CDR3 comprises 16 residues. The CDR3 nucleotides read TGCGCCAGCAACCAAGCGTTCTGGGGCTCCTACAATGAGCAGTTCTTC. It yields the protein CASNQAFWGSYNEQFF.